This T cell receptor beta chain was captured in a study of T cells in Graves' hyperthyroidism and ophthalmopathy. CDR3 length: 14 residues. V was pared by 1 base and J by 4 bases, with 0 bases of the junction left unmatched. TCR beta CDR3 region amplification was performed from RNA transcripts. Primed by the HTBI set, a first-round RT-PCR was run on the TCR CDR3. One entry per CDR3 protein results from TCRdb running MiXCR on the multiplex PCR reads. The table has fewer than 550,000 distinct CDR3 sequences, around 22% seen once. This clonotype was counted ten times or more. The V and J genes are TRBV12-3 or TRBV12-4 and TRBJ2-5, with TRBD2 matching 10 bases. Input material: blood. The source of this sequence is a woman in her twenties or thirties with Graves' ophthalmopathy. CDR3 DNA: TGTGCCAGCAGTTTAGGACTAGCGGGAGAGACCCAGTACTTC. This sequence encodes CASSLGLAGETQYF.